This T cell receptor (beta chain) was identified during a study of T cells in Graves' hyperthyroidism and ophthalmopathy. Overall study findings and caveats: Ophthalmopathy was told apart from stable hyperthyroidism by a 13 V-J model.

The J segment lost 8 bases and the V segment lost 5 bases, leaving 11 bases of the junction unmatched. Germline lookup yields CDR1 MNHEY and CDR2 SMNVEV (reference sequence). The CDR3 is made up of 14 amino acids. This clonotype has just a few counts. Antigen unknown. Possible read error: a much larger clone is one base away. It is likely a read error, because the conserved phenylalanine at the end of the CDR3 is missing. Graves' hyperthyroidism was deemed stable given no ophthalmopathy progression within 18 months. Criteria for exclusion of patients were uncontrolled infection, other autoimmune disease, pregnancy or lactation. Regions amplified from RNA transcripts were the TCR beta CDR3 regions. A set of HTBI primers served as the primers for a first-round RT-PCR of the TCR CDR3. MiXCR was run by TCRdb on the multiplex PCR reads, yielding one entry per CDR3 protein. Of around 290,000 distinct CDR3 sequences listed, roughly 13% were seen once; the top ten hold 7.9%.

V gene TRBV27 combines with J gene TRBJ1-2; 7 nucleotides match TRBD1. Sequenced input: blood. This TCR was sampled from a woman aged 40 to 50 with Graves' hyperthyroidism. CDR3 bases: TGTGCCAGCAGTCGACAGGGCCGGTCGGGCGGCTACACCGTC. This sequence encodes CASSRQGRSGGYTV.